This entry lists 9 T cell receptor beta chains sequenced from one sample in a study of T cell clonality in common variable immunodeficiency. Study findings and constraints: Reportedly, TCR beta sequences from common variable immunodeficiency showed fewer deletions and N-nucleotide insertions.

These receptors are not linked to any known antigen. Produced via immunoSEQ multiplex PCR; TCRdb's table is partial and in-frame only. This table holds fewer than 25,000 clones with no singletons; the top ten claim 6% to 8.5%. The sample taken for sequencing was peripheral blood mononuclear cells. The source of these receptors is a human donor with common variable immunodeficiency.

Concerning this clone: A junction boundary mismatches the germline segment, possibly from a read error. The read is 3 residues too short to cover the CDR3 end, so that end is filled in from the germline J gene. V is TRBV7-7 and J is TRBJ2-1; D may be TRBD1 (6 bases). The CDR3 covers 16 residues. Germline assignment: CDR1 SSHAT and CDR2 FNYEAQ (reference sequence). The CDR3 sequence is CASSLTLGAGDNEQFF. The covered CDR3 bases are TGTGCTAGCAGCTTAACTCTAGGGGCAGGGGACAATGAG.

In the case of this clone: The read stops 3 residues short of the end of the CDR3; the missing end is completed from the germline J gene. The chain couples TRBV7-2 to TRBJ2-3; D is possibly TRBD2 (6 bases). With 3 bases removed from V and 5 bases from J, the gap between germline ends came to 9 bases. CDR3 length: 13 residues. Germline V gives CDR1 SGHTA, CDR2 FQGNSA. Partial CDR3 DNA: TGTGCCAGCAGCTTTAGCGGCGGAGATACG. This gives the protein CASSFSGGDT. The CDR3 reads in full as CASSFSGGDTQYF.

Turning to this clone: The read ends 3 residues before the CDR3 terminus; that terminus is restored from the germline J gene. The chain recombines TRBV6-2 or TRBV6-3 with TRBJ2-5, with TRBD2 as a possible D gene (7 bases). This CDR3 has 15 residues. V was clipped by 2 bases and J by 4 bases, with 14 bases between them. Germline V lookup: CDR1 MNHEY, CDR2 SVGEGT. Here the CDR3 reads CASSYTRGGAETQYF. CDR3 DNA, as far as it was read: TGTGCCAGCAGTTACACGAGAGGGGGGGCAGAGACC.

This clone was counted at least ten times. CDR3 residues: CASSLGGTDTQYF. The sequenced CDR3 bases are TGCGCCAGCAGCTTGGGCGGCACAGATACG. This chain joins TRBV5-1 and TRBJ2-3; no clear D gene. The CDR3 goes on 3 residues after the read ends, and that part is filled in from the germline J gene. The V end was cut by 0 bases, the J end by 1 base, with 3 bases between. Germline V lookup: CDR1 SGHRS, CDR2 YFSETQ. This CDR3 is built from 13 residues. Variable domain in full (rest from reference TRBV5-1 and TRBJ2-3): KAGVTQTPRYLIKTRGQQVTLSCSPISGHRSVSWYQQTPGQGLQFLFEYFSETQRNKGNFPGRFSGRQFSNSRSEMNVSTLELGDSALYLCASSLGGTDTQYFGPGTRLTVL.

To note about this clone: The observed sequence ends 3 residues before the CDR3 terminus, with the missing tail filled in from the germline J gene. J is TRBJ2-3 and V is TRBV2, with D uncertain. V was pared by 5 bases and J by 4 bases, with 4 bases between. There are 11 residues in the CDR3. CDR1 and CDR2 from the germline V gene are SNHLY and FYNNEI. The sequenced part of the CDR3 DNA is TGTGCCAGCAGTCAGGCAGATACG. Its protein product is CASSQADT. The entire CDR3 protein reads CASSQADTQYF.

Turning to this clone: Coverage ceases 3 residues before the CDR3 finishes, and the germline J gene fills in the end. The chain has TRBV6-1 and TRBJ1-5; D possibly corresponds to TRBD1 (5 bases). Germline values: CDR1 MNHNS, CDR2 SASEGT. This CDR3 spans 16 amino acids. V was cut by 1 base and J by 7 bases, with 17 bases left in between. CDR3 DNA (partial): TGTGCCAGCAGTGAAGGGTGGGGCAGGGAGAACCAGCCC. It encodes CASSEGWGRENQP. The CDR3 in full is CASSEGWGRENQPQHF.

This clone was detected only a few times. The read ends 3 residues before the CDR3 terminus; that terminus is restored from the germline J gene. The rearrangement links TRBV16 to TRBJ2-7; D may be TRBD1 (5 bases). CDR1 KGHSY and CDR2 FQNENV come from the germline V gene. The CDR3 extends over 15 amino acids. With 2 bases removed from V and 4 bases from J, the gap between germline ends came to 15 bases. The sequenced part of the CDR3 DNA is TGTGCCAGCAGCCAACAAGGATCGAAGGGGTACGAG. It encodes CASSQQGSKGYE. The whole CDR3 sequence is CASSQQGSKGYEQYF. Filled out from reference TRBV16 and TRBJ2-7, the complete variable domain reads GEEVAQTPKHLVRGEGQKAKLYCAPIKGHSYVFWYQQVLKNEFKFLISFQNENVFDETGMPKERFSAKCLPNSPCSLEIQATKLEDSAVYFCASSQQGSKGYEQYFGPGTRLTVT.

By proportion, this clone is medium-sized. The read falls 3 residues short of the CDR3 end, and the missing part is taken from the germline J gene. The chain employs TRBV12-3 or TRBV12-4 and TRBJ1-1, with 10 bases fitting TRBD1. J lost 5 bases, V lost 6 bases, and 6 bases had no gene match. The CDR3 runs 14 residues. The chain's CDR3 is CASRSGQGLTEAFF. The part of the CDR3 DNA that was read is TGTGCCAGCAGGTCGGGACAGGGGTTAACTGAA.

This clone was counted between two and nine times. The CDR3 region is CASRELAGVNNEQFF. CDR3 bases read: TGTGCCAGTAGGGAATTAGCGGGAGTGAACAATGAG. V is TRBV19 and J is TRBJ2-1; 9 positions match TRBD2. Coverage ceases 3 residues before the CDR3 finishes, and the germline J gene fills in the end. The CDR3 runs 15 residues. The V and J ends lost 6 bases and 5 bases, in that order; junction bases with no gene match: 8. The germline gives CDR1 LNHDA, CDR2 SQIVND (reference sequence).